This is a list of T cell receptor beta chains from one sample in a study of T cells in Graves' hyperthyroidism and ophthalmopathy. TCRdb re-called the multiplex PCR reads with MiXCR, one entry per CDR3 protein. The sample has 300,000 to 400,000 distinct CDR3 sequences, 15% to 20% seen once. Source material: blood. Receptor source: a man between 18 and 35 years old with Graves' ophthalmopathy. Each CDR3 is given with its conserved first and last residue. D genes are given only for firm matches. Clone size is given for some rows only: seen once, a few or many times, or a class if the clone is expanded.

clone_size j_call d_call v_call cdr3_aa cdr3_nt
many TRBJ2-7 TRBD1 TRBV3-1 CASSPGTGDYEQYF TGTGCCAGCAGTCCCGGGACAGGGGACTACGAGCAGTACTTC
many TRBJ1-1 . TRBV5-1 CASRQDGGTEAFF TGCGCCAGCAGACAAGACGGGGGCACTGAAGCTTTCTTT
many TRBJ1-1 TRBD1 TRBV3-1 CASSTEDRPGAFF TGTGCCAGCAGTACGGAGGACAGGCCCGGGGCTTTCTTT
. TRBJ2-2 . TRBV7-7 CASSQGSRAGELFF TGTGCCAGCAGCCAGGGTTCCAGGGCCGGGGAGCTGTTTTTT
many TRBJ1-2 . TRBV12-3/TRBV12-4 CASRSGTSYGYTF TGTGCCAGCAGATCCGGGACAAGCTATGGCTACACCTTC
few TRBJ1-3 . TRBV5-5 CASIDQAGNTIYF TGTGCCAGCATCGACCAAGCGGGAAACACCATATATTTT
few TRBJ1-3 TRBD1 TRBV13 CASSSGQESGNTIYF TGTGCCAGCAGCTCAGGACAGGAGTCTGGAAACACCATATATTTT
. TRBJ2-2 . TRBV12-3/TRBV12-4 CASKGQGFPGELFF TGTGCCAGCAAGGGGCAGGGGTTTCCCGGGGAGCTGTTTTTT
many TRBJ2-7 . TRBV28 CASSSLVYYEQYF TGTGCCAGCAGTTCCCTCGTCTACTACGAGCAGTACTTC
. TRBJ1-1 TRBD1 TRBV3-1 CASSQGGQGSTEAFF TGTGCCAGCAGCCAAGGGGGACAGGGCTCGACTGAAGCTTTCTTT
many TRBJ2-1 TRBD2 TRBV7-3 CASSPGTSVRDEQFF TGTGCCAGCAGCCCGGGGACTAGCGTAAGAGATGAGCAGTTCTTC
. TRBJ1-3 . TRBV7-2 CASSPRATGSGNTIYF TGTGCCAGCAGCCCAAGGGCTACAGGGTCTGGAAACACCATATATTTT
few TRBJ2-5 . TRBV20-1 CSARDPLETQYF TGCAGTGCTCGGGACCCCTTGGAGACCCAGTACTTC
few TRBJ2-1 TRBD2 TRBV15 CATSSSGGVLGNEQFF TGTGCCACCAGCAGTAGCGGGGGGGTACTAGGGAATGAGCAGTTCTTC
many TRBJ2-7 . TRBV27 CASSLGDTTYEQYF TGTGCCAGCAGTTTAGGGGACACAACCTACGAGCAGTACTTC
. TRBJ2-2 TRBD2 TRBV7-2 CASSLAMERGGRHGELFF TGTGCCAGCAGCTTAGCGATGGAGCGGGGGGGCCGTCACGGGGAGCTGTTTTTT
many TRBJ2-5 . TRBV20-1 CSARDFGAQYF TGCAGTGCTAGAGATTTTGGGGCCCAGTACTTC
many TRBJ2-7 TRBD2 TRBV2 CASTDGGGPREQYF TGTGCCAGCACTGACGGGGGGGGGCCTCGCGAGCAGTACTTC
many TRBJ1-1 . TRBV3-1 CASSQPRGAEAFF TGTGCCAGCAGCCAGCCGAGGGGGGCTGAAGCTTTCTTT
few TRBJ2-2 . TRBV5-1 CASSLNRVIAGELFF TGCGCCAGCAGCTTGAATAGGGTTATCGCCGGGGAGCTGTTTTTT
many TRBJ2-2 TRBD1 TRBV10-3 CAITWTGANTGELFF TGTGCCATCACCTGGACAGGGGCGAACACCGGGGAGCTGTTTTTT
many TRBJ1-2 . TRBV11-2 CASSLDWGGRDGYTF TGTGCCAGCAGCTTAGATTGGGGGGGTCGGGATGGCTACACCTTC
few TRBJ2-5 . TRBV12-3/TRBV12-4 CASTPPVVGTQYF TGTGCCAGCACCCCCCCCGTCGTGGGGACCCAGTACTTC
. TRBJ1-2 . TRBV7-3 CASSRGGGALEGYTF TGTGCCAGCAGCCGTGGGGGAGGGGCGTTAGAAGGCTACACCTTC
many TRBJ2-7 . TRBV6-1 CASSSTGLDYEQYF TGTGCCAGCAGTTCAACGGGGTTGGACTACGAGCAGTACTTC
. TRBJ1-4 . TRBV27 CATKEGVSNEKLFF TGTGCCACCAAAGAAGGGGTCTCGAATGAAAAACTGTTTTTT
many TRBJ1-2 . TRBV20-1 CSARGAEPGYGYTF TGCAGTGCTAGAGGGGCCGAGCCGGGCTATGGCTACACCTTC